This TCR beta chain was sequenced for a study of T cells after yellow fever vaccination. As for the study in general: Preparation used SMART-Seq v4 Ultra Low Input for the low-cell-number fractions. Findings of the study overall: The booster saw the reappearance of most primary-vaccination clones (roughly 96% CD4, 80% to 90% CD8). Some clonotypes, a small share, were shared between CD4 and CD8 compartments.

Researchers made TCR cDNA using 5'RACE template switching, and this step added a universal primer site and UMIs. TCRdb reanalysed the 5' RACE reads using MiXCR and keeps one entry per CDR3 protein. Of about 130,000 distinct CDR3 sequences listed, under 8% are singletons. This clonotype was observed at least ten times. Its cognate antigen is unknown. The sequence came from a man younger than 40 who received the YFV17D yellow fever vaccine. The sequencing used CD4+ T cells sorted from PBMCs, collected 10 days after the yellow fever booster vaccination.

The CDR3 reads CASSQDGGTANTGELFF. CDR3 bases: TGCGCCAGCAGCCAAGATGGCGGGACAGCGAACACCGGGGAGCTGTTTTTT. The chain employs TRBV4-3 and TRBJ2-2; tentatively, D is TRBD1 (7 bases). This CDR3 region has 17 residues. Germline lookup yields CDR1 LGHNA and CDR2 YSLEER. The V gene lost 0 bases and the J gene lost 0 bases, with 11 bases spanning the gap.